Listed here are 23 T cell receptor beta chains from one sample, sequenced in a study of T cell repertoires in cytomegalovirus infection. No antigen is known for these receptors. TCRdb redid the calling of the reads with MiXCR, one entry per CDR3 protein. Of fewer than 200,000 distinct CDR3 sequences detected, about a fifth appear once; the ten largest clones hold 25%. The sequencing used CD8+ T cells from cultured PBMCs, collected from culture after CMV antigen stimulation. The receptors come from a human donor in good health (CMV status not recorded). Some clones in this sample may be carry-over from other donors' samples.

The rearrangement joins TRBV13 to TRBJ1-1, with a possible D match to TRBD1 (5 bases). Per germline, CDR1 PRHDT and CDR2 FYEKMQ (reference sequence). Trimming shortened V by 4 bases and J by 1 base, and 13 bases separated the two germline ends. The CDR3 extends over 15 amino acids. The chain's CDR3 is CASSSTGASNTEAFF. The CDR3 DNA sequence: TGTGCCAGCAGCTCGACCGGGGCATCGAACACTGAAGCTTTCTTT.

V gene TRBV7-8 combines with J gene TRBJ2-1; no definite D call. V dropped 2 bases and J dropped 5 bases, with 13 bases sitting between them. Germline CDR1 and CDR2: SGHVS and FQNEAQ. The CDR3 has 15 residues. DNA of the CDR3: TGTGCCAGCAGCTTAATTGGGGTCAGAGACAATGAGCAGTTCTTC. Translation: CASSLIGVRDNEQFF.

This clonotype was picked up a small number of times. The chain recombines TRBV7-2 with TRBJ2-7; D perhaps matches TRBD1 (5 bases). From germline, CDR1 is SGHTA and CDR2 FQGNSA. This CDR3 comprises 14 residues. Deletions cut 1 base from V and 3 bases from J, with 10 bases between. CDR3: CASSLGRGFYEQYF. The CDR3 DNA reads as TGTGCCAGCAGCTTAGGAAGGGGTTTCTACGAGCAGTACTTC. The full variable domain, completed using reference TRBV7-2 and TRBJ2-7, is GAGVSQSPSNKVTEKGKDVELRCDPISGHTALYWYRQSLGQGLEFLIYFQGNSAPDKSGLPSDRFSAERTGGSVSTLTIQRTQQEDSAVYLCASSLGRGFYEQYFGPGTRLTVT.

This chain joins TRBV27 and TRBJ2-2; D remains ambiguous. This CDR3 spans 18 amino acids. The V end was cut by 3 bases, the J end by 2 bases, with 19 bases between. Germline V gives CDR1 MNHEY, CDR2 SMNVEV (reference sequence). The CDR3 is CASSFQPPDIANTGELFF. The CDR3 DNA sequence: TGTGCCAGCAGTTTCCAGCCCCCCGACATCGCTAACACCGGGGAGCTGTTTTTT.

A few counts support this clonotype. The chain employs TRBV9 and TRBJ2-2; tentatively, D is TRBD1 or TRBD2 (6 bases each). The V gene lost 2 bases and the J gene lost 5 bases, with 16 bases spanning the gap. Germline V lookup: CDR1 SGDLS, CDR2 YYNGEE. The CDR3 totals 16 residues. The CDR3 reads CASSVPRGESTGELFF. The CDR3 region has the DNA TGTGCCAGCAGCGTTCCGAGGGGGGAATCGACCGGGGAGCTGTTTTTT.

This clonotype has a handful of counts. This CDR3 reads CASTLRGSDTGELFF. Written as DNA, the CDR3 is TGCGCCAGCACCCTCAGGGGAAGCGACACCGGGGAGCTGTTTTTT. The chain links TRBV4-1 to TRBJ2-2, with D perhaps matching TRBD1 (6 bases). Deletions cut 7 bases from V and 3 bases from J, with 15 bases between. The germline V gene encodes CDR1 MGHRA and CDR2 YSYEKL. The CDR3 has 15 amino acids.

CDR3 sequence (DNA): TGTGCCAGCAGCCCATTCGGGAACGGGGCGAGCACAGATACGCAGTATTTT. It encodes CASSPFGNGASTDTQYF. The rearrangement joins TRBV9 to TRBJ2-3, with D perhaps being TRBD1 or TRBD2 (5 bases each). Germline assignment: CDR1 SGDLS and CDR2 YYNGEE. The CDR3 sequence is 17 residues long. Trimming left V 4 bases short and J 0 bases short, with 18 bases between. Complete variable domain (other parts from reference TRBV9 and TRBJ2-3): DSGVTQTPKHLITATGQRVTLRCSPRSGDLSVYWYQQSLDQGLQFLIQYYNGEERAKGNILERFSAQQFPDLHSELNLSSLELGDSALYFCASSPFGNGASTDTQYFGPGTRLTVL.

This clonotype has at least ten counts. The chain recombines TRBV6-1 with TRBJ1-2; D uncertain. This CDR3 is 15 amino acids long. Germline V gene sequence: CDR1 MNHNS, CDR2 SASEGT. Trimming pared 6 bases from V and 4 bases from J, leaving 18 bases between. The CDR3 here is CASRSHGRPPYGYTF. CDR3 DNA: TGTGCCAGCAGGAGCCACGGAAGGCCACCCTATGGCTACACCTTC.

The genes are TRBV11-2 and TRBJ2-1; 8 bases fit TRBD2. V lost 3 bases and J lost 0; bases outside the gene matches: 10. The CDR3 has 18 residues. In germline, CDR1 is SGHAT, CDR2 FQNNGV. The DNA for the CDR3 is TGTGCCAGCAGCTTTTTTTCCGAGCGGGGGAGCTCCTACAATGAGCAGTTCTTC. Translating it yields CASSFFSERGSSYNEQFF.

The chain couples TRBV9 to TRBJ2-3; D gene unclear. V lost 7 bases and J 2 bases, leaving 14 bases between the germline ends. Germline V gene sequence: CDR1 SGDLS, CDR2 YYNGEE. The CDR3 extends over 14 amino acids. CDR3 amino acids: CASHPSQDTDTQYF. Written as DNA, the CDR3 is TGTGCCAGCCATCCGTCTCAGGACACAGATACGCAGTATTTT.

V gene TRBV7-2 combines with J gene TRBJ2-5; 8 positions agree with TRBD1. This CDR3 is built from 15 residues. Trimming removed 4 bases from V and 4 bases from J; junction bases left unmatched: 8. Germline CDR1 SGHTA, CDR2 FQGNSA. CDR3 sequence (DNA): TGTGCCAGCAGCTCGGACAGGGAAGTTACAGAGACCCAGTACTTC. Translating gives CASSSDREVTETQYF. The full variable domain, in which reference TRBV7-2 and TRBJ2-5 provide the parts outside the CDR3, is GAGVSQSPSNKVTEKGKDVELRCDPISGHTALYWYRQSLGQGLEFLIYFQGNSAPDKSGLPSDRFSAERTGGSVSTLTIQRTQQEDSAVYLCASSSDREVTETQYFGPGTRLLVL.

This clonotype was detected many times. The chain uses TRBV7-2 and TRBJ2-1, with D possibly TRBD2 on 7 matching bases. From germline, CDR1 is SGHTA and CDR2 FQGNSA. Deletions cut 2 bases from V and 1 base from J, with 9 bases between. This CDR3 region has 15 residues. The CDR3 DNA sequence: TGTGCCAGCAGCTTACGGGGGGCTTCCTACAATGAGCAGTTCTTC. It translates to CASSLRGASYNEQFF.

The chain carries TRBV12-3 or TRBV12-4 and TRBJ2-7; D is ambiguous. This CDR3 contains 14 residues. Trimming removed 2 bases from V and 6 bases from J, with 14 bases in between. The CDR3 is CASSLIVSPGEQYF. The CDR3 DNA reads as TGTGCCAGCAGTTTAATCGTCAGTCCAGGCGAGCAGTACTTC.

The chain has TRBV7-8 and TRBJ1-2; 7 bases map to TRBD1. This CDR3 has 15 amino acids. In germline, CDR1 is SGHVS, CDR2 FQNEAQ. The ends lost 1 base at V and 5 bases at J; junction bases unmatched: 7. CDR3 sequence: CASSLDRDSLYGYTF. CDR3 coding DNA: TGTGCCAGCAGCTTAGACCGGGACAGCCTGTATGGCTACACCTTC.

The chain is built from TRBV5-5 and TRBJ2-5; 7 nucleotides line up with TRBD1. Germline trimming cut 4 bases from V and 2 bases from J; bases unmatched to any gene: 11. CDR3 length equals 16 residues. Germline assignment: CDR1 SGHKS and CDR2 YYEKEE (reference sequence). The CDR3 DNA reads as TGTGCCAGCAGCAAGGACCCGGGACAGCATCAAGAGACCCAGTACTTC. Translated: CASSKDPGQHQETQYF.

This clonotype has only a few counts. CDR3 bases: TGTGCCAGCAGAAAACTAGCGGGGGGTCTCAATGAGCAGTTCTTC. It codes for CASRKLAGGLNEQFF. This chain joins TRBV6-2 or TRBV6-3 and TRBJ2-1, with 12 bases lining up with TRBD2. Germline CDR1 is MNHEY and CDR2 is SVGEGT. The V gene end was trimmed by 6 bases and the J gene end by 6 bases; junction bases not matched to a gene: 6. The CDR3 consists of 15 residues.

This clonotype was seen a few times. The CDR3 DNA follows: TGTGCCAGCAGTGCAAGGGGGGGAATTGGCGGAAACACCATATATTTT. Its protein product is CASSARGGIGGNTIYF. V gene TRBV2 combines with J gene TRBJ1-3, with a tentative D call TRBD1 (6 bases). This CDR3 contains 16 residues. V lost 4 bases and J 4 bases, leaving 17 bases between the germline ends. From germline, CDR1 is SNHLY and CDR2 FYNNEI.

The chain recombines TRBV6-5 with TRBJ2-5, with 11 bases lining up with TRBD2. Germline values: CDR1 MNHEY, CDR2 SVGAGI. V was pared by 4 bases and J by 2 bases, with 6 bases of the junction left unmatched. CDR3 size: 16 residues. The CDR3, as DNA: TGTGCCAGCAGTTCCCTGACTAGCGGGGCTCAAGAGACCCAGTACTTC. Amino acid sequence: CASSSLTSGAQETQYF.

A word on this clonotype: A much larger clone is a single base away; this may be a read error. This chain connects TRBV11-2 to TRBJ1-1; the match to TRBD1 covers 8 bases. Germline lookup yields CDR1 SGHAT and CDR2 FQNNGV. V gave up 5 bases and J gave up 4 bases; unmatched junction bases: 3. The CDR3 consists of 13 residues. The CDR3 protein is CASSPDRGTEAFF. DNA of the CDR3: TGTGCCAGCAGCCCCGACAGGGGCACTGAAGCTTTCTTT. The variable domain in full, with the rest retrieved from reference TRBV11-2 and TRBJ1-1, is EAGVAQSPRYKIIEKRQSVAFWCNPISGHATLYWYQQILGQGPKLLIQFQNNGVVDDSQLPKDRFSAERLKGVDSTLKIQPAKLEDSAVYLCASSPDRGTEAFFGQGTRLTVV.

The V and J genes are TRBV4-3 and TRBJ1-2, with 7 bases identical to TRBD1. CDR3 length equals 14 residues. Germline CDR1 and CDR2: LGHNA and YSLEER. The V gene end was trimmed by 0 bases and the J gene end by 4 bases; junction bases not matched to a gene: 2. The CDR3 protein is CASSQEGQSYGYTF. CDR3 sequence (DNA): TGCGCCAGCAGCCAAGAGGGACAGAGCTATGGCTACACCTTC.

The chain uses TRBV29-1 and TRBJ1-1; D gene unclear. This CDR3 comprises 12 residues. CDR1 is SQVTM and CDR2 is ANQGSEA in the germline V gene. V was trimmed by 6 bases and J by 1 base, leaving 9 bases between them. The CDR3 DNA reads as TGCAGCGTCCCGACACAGAACACTGAAGCTTTCTTT. Translating it yields CSVPTQNTEAFF. Variable domain in full (rest from reference TRBV29-1 and TRBJ1-1): SAVISQKPSRDICQRGTSLTIQCQVDSQVTMMFWYRQQPGQSLTLIATANQGSEATYESGFVIDKFPISRPNLTFSTLTVSNMSPEDSSIYLCSVPTQNTEAFFGQGTRLTVV.

This clonotype was detected a few times. The J gene is TRBJ2-2, the V gene TRBV12-3 or TRBV12-4; 11 bases map to TRBD1. This CDR3 spans 16 amino acids. The V segment lost 2 bases and the J segment 7 bases; nucleotides outside the gene matches: 6. The CDR3 is CASSLTGTGGDGELFF. Here the CDR3 DNA reads TGTGCCAGCAGTTTAACTGGGACAGGGGGGGACGGGGAGCTGTTTTTT.

This clonotype was counted only a few times. V usage is TRBV2 and J usage is TRBJ2-3; D gene ambiguous. The CDR3 contains 14 residues. Deletions cut 9 bases from V and 0 bases from J, with 13 bases between. Looked up from germline, CDR1 is SNHLY and CDR2 is FYNNEI. For the CDR3, the DNA is TGTGCCAGGAGTCGTGATGGGAGCACAGATACGCAGTATTTT. Translating gives CARSRDGSTDTQYF.